These T cell receptor beta chains were read from a single sample in a study of cytotoxic CD8 clonotypes in ibrutinib-treated CLL. The table came from immunoSEQ multiplex PCR; TCRdb's copy has only in-frame clones and leaves some out. Of 12,000 or so clones listed, approximately 65% are singletons. Sequenced here: PBMCs, sampled before ibrutinib treatment. These receptors were taken from a human donor with chronic lymphocytic leukemia. Both conserved end residues are part of each CDR3. D genes are given only for firm matches. The listing skips clone size in some rows; elsewhere it reads once, few, many or a size class.

j_call clone_size v_call d_call cdr3_nt cdr3_aa
TRBJ1-6 NA TRBV2 NA TGTGCCAGCAGTGAAGCCCCACAGAACTATAATTCACCCCTCCACTTT CASSEAPQNYNSPLHF
TRBJ2-1 NA TRBV5-1 NA TGCGCCAGCAGCTTTGAGCTAGGTCAGGATGAGCAGTTCTTC CASSFELGQDEQFF
TRBJ2-5 NA TRBV7-8 NA TGTGCCAGCAGCGAATCCAGGGGATGGATAGTGGCCCAGTACTTC CASSESRGWIVAQYF
TRBJ1-4 NA TRBV18 TRBD1 TGTGCCAGCTCACCCGGACAGGAGGGGGTAAATGAAAAACTGTTTTTT CASSPGQEGVNEKLFF
TRBJ2-2 NA TRBV28 NA TGTGCCAGCACCGTACCCAGGAACACCGGGGAGCTGTTTTTT CASTVPRNTGELFF
TRBJ2-1 NA TRBV6-1 NA TGTGCCAGCACTACTTACAATGAGCAGTTCTTC CASTTYNEQFF
TRBJ1-5 NA TRBV5-6 NA TGTGCCAGCAGCTTGGCCGGGCAGAGCAATCAGCCCCAGCATTTT CASSLAGQSNQPQHF
TRBJ2-7 NA TRBV28 TRBD2 TGTGCCAGCGGCAGGGGACTAGTCTCCTACGAGCAGTACTTC CASGRGLVSYEQYF
TRBJ2-1 few TRBV2 NA TGTGCCAGCAGTGAAGTGCGGAGCTCCTACAATGAGCAGTTCTTC CASSEVRSSYNEQFF
TRBJ2-7 few TRBV6-5 NA TGTGCCAGCCGCGGAGGGTACTACGAGCAGTACTTC CASRGGYYEQYF
TRBJ2-1 NA TRBV5-5 NA TGTGCCAGCAGCTTGGCTAGAAGTTCCTCCAATGAGCAGTTCTTC CASSLARSSSNEQFF
TRBJ2-6 NA TRBV4-3 NA TGCGCCAGCAGCCATGAACTAAACTCTGGGGCCAACGTCCTGACTTTC CASSHELNSGANVLTF
TRBJ1-1 NA TRBV7-7 NA TGTGCTAGCAGCTTACAGACAGACACCGAAGCTTTCTTT CASSLQTDTEAFF
TRBJ2-7 NA TRBV5-1 NA TGCGCCAGCAGCCCGACGAATTTCTACGAGCAGTACTTC CASSPTNFYEQYF
TRBJ2-2 NA TRBV2 NA TGTGCCAGCCAAAGAACCGTTAACACCGGGGAGCTGTTTTTT CASQRTVNTGELFF
TRBJ2-1 once TRBV5-4 TRBD1 TGTGCCAGCAGCTCATCGGGACAGAAGCTCAATGAGCAGTTCTTC CASSSSGQKLNEQFF
TRBJ1-1 NA TRBV21-1 NA TGTGCCAGCAGCAAAGGTAGGGGGCATAGGACTGAAGCTTTCTTT CASSKGRGHRTEAFF
TRBJ2-4 medium-sized TRBV19 NA TGTGCCAGTAGTGTCGTGACACTAGAAAACATTCAGTACTTC CASSVVTLENIQYF
TRBJ2-1 few TRBV19 TRBD1 TGTGCCAGTAGTTTTGGGACAGGGGTGAGCAATGAGCAGTTCTTC CASSFGTGVSNEQFF
TRBJ2-1 few TRBV15 TRBD2 TGTGCCACCAGCAGGGAAATGACTAGCGGTTTCAATGAGCAGTTCTTC CATSREMTSGFNEQFF
TRBJ1-5 few TRBV11-3 NA TGTGCCAGCAGCCCGCCCAGGGAGCATCGGCCCCAGCATTTT CASSPPREHRPQHF
TRBJ2-7 NA TRBV5-1 TRBD1 TGCGCCAGCAGCTTGGAAATCGGACAGGCGGACGAGCAGTACTTC CASSLEIGQADEQYF
TRBJ1-5 few TRBV7-8 NA TGTGCCAGCAGCCCTTCGGCAGCCAGCAATCAGCCCCAGCATTTT CASSPSAASNQPQHF
TRBJ2-7 NA TRBV4-1 TRBD1 TGCGCCAGCAGCATCCCGGGACAGGGCTTCTACGAGCAGTACTTC CASSIPGQGFYEQYF
TRBJ1-1 NA TRBV19 NA TGTGCCAGTAGGGGGTTGAACACTGAAGCTTTCTTT CASRGLNTEAFF
TRBJ1-2 NA TRBV9 TRBD1 TGTGCCAGCAGCGGGGGGACAGGAGGATTTAACTATGGCTACACCTTC CASSGGTGGFNYGYTF
TRBJ1-1 few TRBV7-8 NA TGTGCCAGCAGCCTAGATCCAGGGTCTGTTTTGCCTTTCTTT CASSLDPGSVLPFF
TRBJ2-3 NA TRBV9 TRBD1 TGTGCCAGCAGCGCGGGACAGGGAGAAGATACGCAGTATTTT CASSAGQGEDTQYF
TRBJ1-1 NA TRBV7-9 NA TGTGCCAGCAGCCCTTGGCGGGGGAGAGGCACTGAAGCTTTCTTT CASSPWRGRGTEAFF
TRBJ2-1 NA TRBV19 TRBD2 TGTGCCAGTAGTACGAACAGAGCGGGGGGTGAGCAGTTCTTC CASSTNRAGGEQFF
TRBJ2-5 once TRBV9 TRBD2 TGTGCCAGCAGCGTAGCGGGGGGGCACGAGACCCAGTACTTC CASSVAGGHETQYF
TRBJ1-1 NA TRBV7-9 TRBD1 TGTGCCAGCAGCCCCAGAGGGACAGGGAAATGGAACACTGAAGCTTTCTTT CASSPRGTGKWNTEAFF
TRBJ2-1 NA TRBV7-9 TRBD2 TGTGCCAGCACCACGGGGAGCGGGGGTGTCAATGAGCAGTTCTTC CASTTGSGGVNEQFF
TRBJ1-2 few TRBV27 NA TGTGCCAGCAGTCCATATACAGGGAGGCATGGCTACACCTTC CASSPYTGRHGYTF
TRBJ2-1 NA TRBV6-1 TRBD2 TGTGCCAGCAGACCCGGGACTAGCGACTACAATGAGCAGTTCTTC CASRPGTSDYNEQFF
TRBJ2-7 few TRBV7-2 NA TGTGCCAGCAGCTTACTAGGGTTCGAGCAGTACTTC CASSLLGFEQYF
TRBJ2-1 once TRBV7-2 NA TGTGCCAGCAACGCGGTCGGGACACCTAATGAGCAGTTCTTC CASNAVGTPNEQFF
TRBJ2-5 NA TRBV5-1 NA TGCGCCAGCAGCTTGACCCAAGAGACCCAGTACTTC CASSLTQETQYF
TRBJ1-2 NA TRBV28 TRBD1 TGTGCCAGCAGTTTAGGCGACAGGGCGGGTGGCTACACCTTC CASSLGDRAGGYTF
TRBJ1-1 NA TRBV4-1 NA TGCGCCAGCAGCCTTACCGCTATGGATCCTCCCCCGCACACTGAAGCTTTCTTT CASSLTAMDPPPHTEAFF
TRBJ1-1 few TRBV4-1 NA TGCGCCAGCAGCCGGGACGCAACAGGGACTGAAGCTTTCTTT CASSRDATGTEAFF
TRBJ2-7 NA TRBV29-1 NA TGCAGCGCCACATCCAGCTACGAGCAGTACTTC CSATSSYEQYF
TRBJ2-2 NA TRBV7-3 NA TGTGCCAGCAGCTTAAATCGGCGGGGCAACACCGGGGAGCTGTTTTTT CASSLNRRGNTGELFF
TRBJ2-1 NA TRBV5-4 TRBD2 TGTGCCAGCAGCCAACTAGCGGGGGGCTACAATGAGCAGTTCTTC CASSQLAGGYNEQFF
TRBJ1-1 NA TRBV6-6 NA TGTGCCAGCAGAGTCGCGGGGGGGAACACTGAAGCTTTCTTT CASRVAGGNTEAFF
TRBJ1-2 NA TRBV5-4 NA TGTGCCAGCAGCCTAATAGGGGCGGAGGGCTACACCTTC CASSLIGAEGYTF
TRBJ2-1 NA TRBV6-4 NA TGTGCCAGCAGTGACAGGACAGTTGGGAAGAATGAGCAGTTCTTC CASSDRTVGKNEQFF
TRBJ2-5 NA TRBV5-6 TRBD2 TGTGCCAGCAGCCCACCCTATGGACTAGCGCCCCAAGAGACCCAGTACTTC CASSPPYGLAPQETQYF
TRBJ2-3 NA TRBV9 TRBD2 TGTGCCAGCAGCGTATGGGCGGGGGGCACAGATACGCAGTATTTT CASSVWAGGTDTQYF
TRBJ2-7 once TRBV7-2 TRBD1 TGTGCCAGCAGCGCCGACAGGGGGCGATACGAGCAGTACTTC CASSADRGRYEQYF
TRBJ2-7 NA TRBV30 NA TGTGCCTGGAGGAGGGATGGGTTGAGGGGAGAGCAGTACTTC CAWRRDGLRGEQYF
TRBJ1-1 NA TRBV11-1 NA TGTGCCAGCAGCTTAGATGACAGGCAAAACACTGAAGCTTTCTTT CASSLDDRQNTEAFF
TRBJ2-1 NA TRBV9 TRBD2 TGTGCCAGCAGCGTAGGAGCGGGGCGCAGCTCCTACAATGAGCAGTTCTTC CASSVGAGRSSYNEQFF
TRBJ1-1 NA TRBV18 TRBD1 TGTGCCAGCTGCAGGGACAGACTTGAAGCTTTCTTT CASCRDRLEAFF
TRBJ2-1 NA TRBV5-1 NA TGCGCCAGCAGCTTGGGACAGCGCTACAATGAGCAGTTCTTC CASSLGQRYNEQFF